This TCR beta chain was recovered during a study of blood T cell repertoires in COVID-19. Study background: Acute-phase and convalescent COVID-19 samples originated in the United States, Italy and Spain.

CDR1 is SNHLY and CDR2 is FYNNEI in the germline V gene. V was pared by 10 bases and J by 0 bases, with 9 bases between. CDR3 length: 13 residues. Participants, 18 to 89 years old, spanned around 25 US areas. Participant-given clinical history determined each cohort assignment. The data were produced by immunoSEQ multiplex PCR, yet TCRdb's version contains in-frame clones alone and is incomplete. The sample has 350,000 to 450,000 clones; 91% are singletons. The clonotype originates from a woman between 40 and 55 years old who had been exposed to COVID-19. The sequenced sample was PBMCs or T cells enriched from blood (not recorded which). The chain is built from TRBV2 and TRBJ2-2, with TRBD2 as a possible D gene (5 bases). The DNA of the CDR3 is TGTGCCACGGGAACCCCGAACACCGGGGAGCTGTTTTTT. Its translation: CATGTPNTGELFF.